This TCR beta chain comes out of a study of cytomegalovirus exposure and HLA in healthy donors (dated by TCRdb to 2016 to 2017). In terms of the full investigation: According to an earlier analysis of 587 of the donors, about 179 million T cells yielded some 110 million unique TCR beta sequences and approximately 280 Gb of sequence data. Among around 400 genotyped donors of the cohort, an average of about 220,000 unique TCR beta nucleotide sequences was sequenced per donor, of which about 18% were non-productive. An earlier analysis of 587 of the donors applied high-throughput TCR beta sequencing to assess whether each TCR beta V gene segment acted as functional or pseudogenic. All discovery cohort repertoires had been generated on a single sequencing platform. About five DR-DQ haplotypes were handled as single units for association and clustering because linkage in the cohort was strong. In a later genetic analysis, genome-wide SNP genotypes for about 55% of the roughly 700 donors were used, and that subset was treated as a discovery cohort. Typing coverage differed by locus: A, B, C, DRB1 and DQB1 were typed in about 620-630 donors, DQA1 in roughly 500, DPA1 in some 600, and DPB1 in just under 490. In addition to the first cohort of approximately 650 subjects, a separate validation cohort of around 110 different subjects was used. Both class I and class II loci were covered by HLA typing, at four-digit resolution. Rather than using new phenotypic data, the later analysis identified candidate immune exposures from TCR beta sequences and from how often those sequences occurred across donors. To study patterns of TCR occurrence, a later analysis re-analyzed previously published TCR beta repertoires from around 660 donors and added high-resolution HLA genotyping. The T cell repertoires of some 670 subjects were profiled by immunosequencing and related to cytomegalovirus serostatus. The aim of the study was to test whether cataloging public T cell receptors could identify signatures of past pathogen exposure. Donor age, sex, ethnicity and CMV serostatus were collected together with the repertoire data. An early release covering roughly 580 HLA-typed donors comprised about 320 gigabases of sequencing data and approximately 80 million unique TCR sequences. To predict cytomegalovirus infection status, the study combined high-throughput TCR immunosequencing, statistical association of individual TCRs with disease status, and machine learning. Of the 398 genotyped donors, over 65% fell in the genetic ancestry cluster associated with self-reported Caucasian donors. Points the paper makes about the study in general: The presence/absence analyses assumed that sequencing depth was roughly uniform across donors, and that assumption may not be true. While some public TCRs were present in many individuals, most TCR sequences turned up only very rarely across donors. Specific HLA alleles were associated with 15,000 to 20,000 TCR beta sequences at a false discovery rate of 0.05 in a later analysis. Linkage disequilibrium might explain the correlated functional status among segregating V segments, but an unknown experimental factor could not be excluded. The authors suggested that the approach could potentially be extended to other disease states and immunological phenotypes. According to a later analysis, parvovirus B19, influenza, CMV and Epstein-Barr virus appeared linked to several top co-occurrence clusters. Because counts were too low, fewer than 20 rarely observed V segments, including chromosome 9 orphons, were excluded from the earlier analysis of a few hundred of the donors. In a later analysis, HLA-associated TCR beta chains showed more clonal expansion and lower generation probabilities than non-associated chains that were equally common. Strong co-occurrence of HLA alleles, especially DR and DQ, made assigning TCR associations to individual alleles difficult. The study gave a list of 150 to 200 TCR beta chains associated with cytomegalovirus. The sequencing pipeline was judged likely to have produced a cluster of highly shared sequence variants as a technical artifact. Immune exposure information for the cohort was limited to CMV serostatus. According to a later analysis, most CMV-associated TCR beta chains appeared to be HLA-restricted, and the HLA associations seemed to be driven largely by CMV exposure. In a later analysis, the rate of TCR association differed among HLA loci, with DRB1 alleles having the most associated TCRs and HLA-C alleles having the fewest. Some IMGT-functional V segments, including TRBV6-2 and TRBV6-3, could not be distinguished by the 87-base-pair reads and were therefore excluded. In vitro tests confirmed that three of the cytomegalovirus-associated TCR beta chains recognize cytomegalovirus antigens. The classifier was reported to diagnose cytomegalovirus status with high specificity and sensitivity in both the original and validation cohorts. Broadly in line with IMGT annotations, most TCR beta V segments showed up in productive rearrangements about 87% or about 30% of the time in an earlier analysis of several hundred of the donors. Compared with the roughly 710-donor mean, donors in an Asian-associated ancestry cluster had fewer N-insertions in productive TCRs, according to a later genetic analysis. In this cohort, only TCR beta chains were sequenced, and detectable features were limited by the absence of alpha or paired-chain data. A later genetic analysis associated a missense DCLRE1C variant with V-gene and J-gene trimming of TCR beta chains, and an independent cohort replicated the association. A further reported finding was that TCR beta sequences accurately predicted the HLA-A and HLA-B alleles for most subjects in the first cohort. Because HLA typing was missing for some donors at each locus, association tests included only the typed subset.

Library preparation used the immunoSEQ multiplex PCR assay. For the multiplex PCR, a mixture combining 60 forward primers for TCR Vbeta segments and 13 reverse primers for TCR Jbeta segments was used. The CDR3 region of rearranged TCR beta genes was amplified from genomic DNA by a multiplex PCR assay. On the Illumina HiSeq System, the amplified TCR beta libraries were sequenced as 87-base-pair reads. In the source study's methods: A later analysis tallied about 77 million unique TCR beta chains across the 700 or so repertoires, and approximately 11 million of those chains were shared by two or more donors. A nearest-neighbor algorithm error-corrected the raw reads and collapsed the reads into unique sequences, merging closely related sequences to remove PCR and sequencing errors. To assign V, D and J gene segments, CDR3 sequences were aligned to IMGT reference sequences. Each retained sequence needed at least a six-nucleotide match to both a V gene segment and a J gene segment. Rearrangements were called productive when the CDR3 lacked stop codons and stayed in frame with V and J; all others were non-productive. CDR3 was defined by IMGT convention, running from the second conserved V-encoded cysteine to the conserved J-encoded phenylalanine. In an earlier analysis of approximately 590 of the donors, sequences lacking an unambiguous match to a single V gene segment were excluded. An earlier analysis of a few hundred of the donors called V segments functional above 56.7% productive rearrangements and segregating when the between-donor standard deviation exceeded 5%. A statistical classification framework was built to diagnose cytomegalovirus status from the catalog of TCR beta chain sequences. A later analysis assigned V and J genes by comparing TCR nucleotide sequences with IMGT/GENE-DB human TR gene sequences. The TCRdist pipeline was used in a later analysis to assign CDR3 sequences and most-parsimonious VDJ recombination scenarios. In a later analysis, each TCR beta chain was defined by its CDR3 amino acid sequence together with its V-gene family, and reads lacking a unique V-gene family were excluded. A later analysis removed nearly 600 highly shared, low-generation-probability nucleotide sequences to deal with suspected cross-contamination and a sequencing artifact. For each public chain, a later analysis derived a clonal expansion index from normalized ranks of inferred template counts within each repertoire. In a later analysis, generation probabilities were computed using a VDJ recombination model fitted to out-of-frame rearrangements, and the results were checked against IGoR. Hypergeometric tests were used in a later analysis to score TCR-TCR, TCR-HLA and TCR-CMV co-occurrence, with a repertoire-size bias correction applied to the TCR pairs. In a later analysis, false discovery rates were estimated by permuting HLA or CMV assignments 20 times. In a later analysis, co-occurring TCRs were grouped using DBSCAN, and TCRdist sequence similarity was added for clustering within HLA-allele-positive subsets. Repertoires with fewer than 30,000 or more than 120,000 public chains, plus five repertoires with anomalous nucleotide sharing, were excluded from co-occurrence clustering. In its TCRdb copy, this immuneACCESS table keeps in-frame sequences only and misses some clones. Where compared with another copy, unresolved V genes explain less than half of these, and the others have no known cause. Clone size and the V and J calls come from that table; the DNA yielded D and trimming. The table for this sample records some 75,000 clones. Of the sample, under 6.5% falls within the top ten clones.

The cohort consisted of fewer than 700 healthy bone marrow donors. At the time of sampling, every cohort member was nominally healthy, though immune exposures that went unrecorded were likely present. The donor tested CMV seronegative, placing the donor among the 350 or so seronegative members of the cohort. A peripheral blood sample was collected from each donor, and TCR beta sequencing was performed on peripheral blood mononuclear cells. Genomic DNA was extracted from the blood cell samples with the Qiagen DNeasy Blood Extraction Kit. Counted from cysteine to phenylalanine, this CDR3 has 15 amino acids. Only the CDR3 DNA stays, 45 bases, in frame from base 1. CDR1 and CDR2, per the germline V gene (reference sequence), are MNHEY and SMNVEV. Trimming leaves V shorter by 4 bases and J shorter by 9 bases, with the junction holding 12 bases beyond the gene matches. As concerns this clone: It has no known antigen specificity.

The TCR was taken from a man aged 35 to 55 in good health and CMV-seronegative. The sequenced sample was PBMCs. Recombination joined TRBV27 with TRBJ2-7, with TRBD2 identical over 10 junction bases. The CDR3 in this case is CASSSSGLAGDTQYF. The sequenced DNA is TGTGCCAGCAGTTCCTCTGGGCTAGCGGGAGATACGCAGTACTTC.